These 5 T cell receptor beta chains share one sample of origin, sequenced in a study of cytomegalovirus exposure and HLA in healthy donors. PCR amplification relied on 60 Vbeta primers (plus 13 Jbeta primers). Using immunoSEQ multiplex PCR, the repertoire was profiled, and TCRdb retains in-frame clones only, with some absent. Among 100,000 to 150,000 clones, 80% were seen once, and the ten largest hold approximately 4%. Sequencing was performed on PBMCs. These receptor sequences come from a woman aged 40 to 55 in good health and CMV-seronegative.

The DNA of the CDR3 is TGTGCCAGCAGTCCCCCTGGGGGCATGAACACTGAAGCTTTCTTT. Protein product: CASSPPGGMNTEAFF. The chain has TRBV28 and TRBJ1-1; a possible D gene is TRBD1 (6 bases). The CDR3 extends over 15 amino acids. Germline V gives CDR1 MDHEN, CDR2 SYDVKM. Trimming left V 5 bases short and J 0 bases short, with 13 bases between.

V usage is TRBV7-8 and J usage is TRBJ1-6; D call uncertain. Trimming shortened V by 1 base and J by 9 bases, and 13 bases separated the two germline ends. CDR3 length equals 15 residues. Germline CDR1 and CDR2: SGHVS and FQNEAQ. The CDR3 nucleotides are TGTGCCAGCAGCTTAGAAATGGGCTACCGTTCACCCCTCCACTTT. Residues: CASSLEMGYRSPLHF.

A few counts support this clone. The chain has TRBV4-1 and TRBJ2-7; D is ambiguous. The CDR3 totals 13 residues. Looked up from germline, CDR1 is MGHRA and CDR2 is YSYEKL. V was clipped by 2 bases and J by 5 bases, with 10 bases between them. Written as DNA, the CDR3 is TGCGCCAGCAGCCAACGCCCTCAGAACGAGCAGTACTTC. Protein product: CASSQRPQNEQYF.

This chain links TRBV5-1 with TRBJ2-7; 9 bases agree with TRBD2. The CDR3 runs to 15 residues. J gave up 6 bases and V 1 base, and 8 bases lay outside the gene matches. Germline-derived CDR1 and CDR2 are SGHRS and YFSETQ. CDR3 sequence reads: CASSLWASGAGEQYF. CDR3 coding DNA: TGCGCCAGCAGCTTGTGGGCTAGCGGGGCCGGCGAGCAGTACTTC.

This clone was seen just once. The J gene is TRBJ2-5, the V gene TRBV18; D is possibly TRBD1 (8 bases). V was shortened by 6 bases and J by 5 bases, with 16 bases between the two germline ends. This CDR3 region has 14 residues. In germline, CDR1 is KGHSH, CDR2 LQKENI. The CDR3, as DNA: TGTGCCAGCTCCCCGACAGGGGAGGGTGAGACCCAGTACTTC. It yields the protein CASSPTGEGETQYF.